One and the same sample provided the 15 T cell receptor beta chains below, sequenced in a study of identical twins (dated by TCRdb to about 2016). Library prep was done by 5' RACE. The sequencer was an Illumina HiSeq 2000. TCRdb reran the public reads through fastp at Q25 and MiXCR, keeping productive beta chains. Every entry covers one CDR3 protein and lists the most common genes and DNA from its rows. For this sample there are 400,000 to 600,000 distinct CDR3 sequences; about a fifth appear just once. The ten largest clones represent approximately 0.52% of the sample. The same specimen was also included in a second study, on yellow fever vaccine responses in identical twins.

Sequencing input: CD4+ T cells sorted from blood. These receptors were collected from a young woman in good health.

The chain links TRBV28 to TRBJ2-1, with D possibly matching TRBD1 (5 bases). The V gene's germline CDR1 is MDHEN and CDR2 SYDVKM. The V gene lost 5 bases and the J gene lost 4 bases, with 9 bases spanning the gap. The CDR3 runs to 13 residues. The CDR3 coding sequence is TGTGCCAGCAGTAAGACAGCTTACAATGAGCAGTTCTTC. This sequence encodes CASSKTAYNEQFF.

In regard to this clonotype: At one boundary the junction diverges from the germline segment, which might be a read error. CDR3 DNA sequence: TGTGCCAGCAGCCCCCGCCAAGGGCAGGGCCGAACCGGGGAGCGGTTTTTT. This encodes CASSPRQGQGRTGERFF. The rearrangement joins TRBV7-7 to TRBJ2-2; either TRBD1 or TRBD2 may supply D (5 bases each). The CDR3 is 17 amino acids. CDR1 and CDR2 from the germline V gene are SSHAT and FNYEAQ (reference sequence). Together with reference TRBV7-7 and TRBJ2-2, the CDR3 gives the full variable domain: GAGVSQSPRYKVTKRGQDVTLRCDPISSHATLYWYQQALGQGPEFLTYFNYEAQPDKSGLPSDRFSAERPEGSISTLTIQRTEQRDSAMYRCASSPRQGQGRTGERFFGEGSRLTVL.

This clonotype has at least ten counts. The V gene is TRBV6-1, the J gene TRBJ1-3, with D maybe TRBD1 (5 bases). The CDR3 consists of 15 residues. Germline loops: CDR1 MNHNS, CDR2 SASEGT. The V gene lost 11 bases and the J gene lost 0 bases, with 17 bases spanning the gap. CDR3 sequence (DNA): TGTGCCGGGGGATCCGGGATCCGCTCTGGAAACACCATATATTTT. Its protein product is CAGGSGIRSGNTIYF.

The CDR3 region has the DNA TGTGCCATCAGTCCCCAAGAGGTGTTTTTAGCTAGCGTTTACGAGCAGTACGTC. Protein product: CAISPQEVFLASVYEQYV. The gene calls are TRBV10-3 and TRBJ2-7; D may be TRBD2 (6 bases). V shed 5 bases and J shed 4 bases, with 27 bases lying between them. CDR3 length: 18 amino acids. Germline CDR1 reads ENHRY; CDR2 reads SYGVKD.

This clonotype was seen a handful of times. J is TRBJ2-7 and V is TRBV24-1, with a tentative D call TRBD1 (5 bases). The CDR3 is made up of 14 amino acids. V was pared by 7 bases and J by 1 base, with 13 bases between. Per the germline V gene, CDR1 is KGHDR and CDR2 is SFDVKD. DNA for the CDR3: TGTGCCACCAGCTTAGGTAGGGGTTCCTACGAGCAGTACTTC. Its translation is CATSLGRGSYEQYF.

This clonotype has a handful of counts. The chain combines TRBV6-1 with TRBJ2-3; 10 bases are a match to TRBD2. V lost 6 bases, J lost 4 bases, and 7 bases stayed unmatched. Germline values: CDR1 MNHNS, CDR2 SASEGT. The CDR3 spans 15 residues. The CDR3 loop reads CASRKTSGYPDTQYF. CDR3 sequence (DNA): TGTGCCAGCAGGAAGACTAGCGGGTACCCAGATACGCAGTATTTT.

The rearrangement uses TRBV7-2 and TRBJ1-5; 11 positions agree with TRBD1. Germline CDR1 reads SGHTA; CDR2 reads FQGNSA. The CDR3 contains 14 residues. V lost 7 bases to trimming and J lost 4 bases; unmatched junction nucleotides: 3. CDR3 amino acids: CASKRDRGNQPQHF. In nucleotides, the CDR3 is TGTGCCAGCAAAAGGGACAGGGGGAATCAGCCCCAGCATTTT.

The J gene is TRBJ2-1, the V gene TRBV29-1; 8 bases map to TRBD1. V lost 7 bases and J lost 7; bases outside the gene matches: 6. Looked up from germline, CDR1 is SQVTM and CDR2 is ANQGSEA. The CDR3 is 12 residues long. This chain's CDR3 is CSGGTGGNEQFF. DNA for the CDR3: TGCAGCGGCGGGACAGGAGGTAATGAGCAGTTCTTC.

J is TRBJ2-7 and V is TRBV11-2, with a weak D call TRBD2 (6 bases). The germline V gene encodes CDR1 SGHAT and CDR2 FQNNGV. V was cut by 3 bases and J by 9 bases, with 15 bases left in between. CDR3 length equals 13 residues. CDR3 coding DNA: TGTGCCAGCAGCTTCCGGCCAGGGCGGGGGCAGTACGTC. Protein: CASSFRPGRGQYV.

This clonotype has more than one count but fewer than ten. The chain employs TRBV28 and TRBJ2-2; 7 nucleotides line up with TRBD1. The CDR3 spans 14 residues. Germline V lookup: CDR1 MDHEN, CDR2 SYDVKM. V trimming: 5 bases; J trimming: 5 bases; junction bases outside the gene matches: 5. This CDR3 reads CASSPDRLTGELFF. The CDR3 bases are TGTGCCAGCAGTCCGGACAGGTTAACCGGGGAGCTGTTTTTT.

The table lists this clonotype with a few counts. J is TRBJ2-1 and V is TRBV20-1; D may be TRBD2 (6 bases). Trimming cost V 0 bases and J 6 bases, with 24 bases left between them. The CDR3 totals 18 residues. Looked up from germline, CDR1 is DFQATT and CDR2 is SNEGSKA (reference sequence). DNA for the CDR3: TGCAGTGCTAGAGATCCAGTCTCCGGGAGAAGTAGTTTCAATGAGCAGTTCTTC. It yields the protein CSARDPVSGRSSFNEQFF.

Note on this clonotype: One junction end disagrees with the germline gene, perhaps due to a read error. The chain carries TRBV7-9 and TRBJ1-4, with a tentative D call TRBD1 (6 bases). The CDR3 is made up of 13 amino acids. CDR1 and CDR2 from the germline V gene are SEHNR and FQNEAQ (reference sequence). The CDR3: CAGSRSGGEKLFF. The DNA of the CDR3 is TGTGCCGGCAGCCGTTCCGGGGGCGAAAAACTGTTTTTT.

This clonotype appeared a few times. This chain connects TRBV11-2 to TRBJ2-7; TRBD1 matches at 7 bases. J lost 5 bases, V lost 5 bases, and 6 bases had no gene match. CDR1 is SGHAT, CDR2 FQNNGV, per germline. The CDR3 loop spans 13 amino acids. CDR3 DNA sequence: TGTGCCAGCAGCCCTCGACAGGGAAACGAGCAGTACGTC. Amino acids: CASSPRQGNEQYV.

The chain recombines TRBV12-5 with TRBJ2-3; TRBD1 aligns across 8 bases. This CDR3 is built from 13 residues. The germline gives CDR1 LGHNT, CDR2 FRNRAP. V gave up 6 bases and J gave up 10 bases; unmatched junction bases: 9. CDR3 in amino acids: CASGQAGGAAQYF. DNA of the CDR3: TGTGCTAGTGGACAAGCAGGGGGCGCAGCGCAGTATTTT.

The DNA for the CDR3 is TGTGCCAGCAGTCCCTGGCGCGAGCAGTACTTC. Protein product: CASSPWREQYF. The chain joins TRBV12-3 or TRBV12-4 to TRBJ2-7; D gene ambiguous. With 5 bases removed from V and 6 bases from J, the gap between germline ends came to 8 bases. The CDR3 is made up of 11 amino acids.